This T cell receptor beta chain was captured by sequencing in a study of beta chain features in type 1 diabetes. Findings and caveats of the study: Cells with high TCR expression could be over-represented when cDNA is sequenced. For patients and controls alike, PCR might favor shorter templates to the same degree. In the patient group, naive, central memory and Treg TCRB repertoires seemed more alike than in the healthy donor group. All four CD4+ subsets from Type 1 diabetes patients carried moderately but significantly shorter TCRB CDR3s.

Reverse transcription of all isolated RNA meant that expressed TCRB transcripts were sequenced. Clones were read by immunoSEQ multiplex PCR, and TCRdb kept only the in-frame ones, dropping some. Counted here are 360,000 or so clones, around 20% occurring once; the ten biggest clones make up around 0.045%. This clone was detected a few times. Its antigen is currently unknown. The specimen was naive CD4+ T cells from blood. The TCR sequence derives from a woman aged 18-29 years in good health.

CDR3 bases: TGTGCCAGCAGCTTGAAGTTCAGAAACACTGAAGCTTTCTTT. Translating gives CASSLKFRNTEAFF. The V call is TRBV5-4, the J call TRBJ1-1, with unresolved D. This CDR3 has 14 amino acids. Per germline, CDR1 SGHNT and CDR2 YYREEE (reference sequence). The V gene lost 1 base and the J gene lost 2 bases, with 9 bases spanning the gap.